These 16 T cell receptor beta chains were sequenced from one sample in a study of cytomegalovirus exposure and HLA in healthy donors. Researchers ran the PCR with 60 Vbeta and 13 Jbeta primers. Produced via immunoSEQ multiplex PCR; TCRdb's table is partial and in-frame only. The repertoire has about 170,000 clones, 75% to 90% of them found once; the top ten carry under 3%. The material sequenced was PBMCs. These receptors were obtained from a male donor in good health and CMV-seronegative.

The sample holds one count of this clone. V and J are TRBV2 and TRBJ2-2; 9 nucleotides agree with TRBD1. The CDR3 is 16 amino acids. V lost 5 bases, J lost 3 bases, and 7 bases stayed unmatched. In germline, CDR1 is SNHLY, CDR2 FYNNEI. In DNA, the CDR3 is TGTGCCAGCAGTAGGCGGGACAGGGCGGACACCGGGGAGCTGTTTTTT. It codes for CASSRRDRADTGELFF.

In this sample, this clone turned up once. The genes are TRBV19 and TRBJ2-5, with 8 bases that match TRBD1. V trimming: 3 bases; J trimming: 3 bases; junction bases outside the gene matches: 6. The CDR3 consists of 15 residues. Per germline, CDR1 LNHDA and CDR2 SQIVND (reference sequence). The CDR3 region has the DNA TGTGCCAGTAGTATCTACGGGACAGGAAAAGAGACCCAGTACTTC. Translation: CASSIYGTGKETQYF.

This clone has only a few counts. The CDR3 here is CASSRYRGVRETQYF. The CDR3 DNA sequence: TGTGCCAGCAGCCGCTACAGGGGCGTAAGAGAGACCCAGTACTTC. The chain recombines TRBV7-8 with TRBJ2-5, with 7 bases fitting TRBD1. Trimming cost V 5 bases and J 4 bases; bases outside gene matches: 10. CDR3 length: 15 residues. Germline loops: CDR1 SGHVS, CDR2 FQNEAQ.

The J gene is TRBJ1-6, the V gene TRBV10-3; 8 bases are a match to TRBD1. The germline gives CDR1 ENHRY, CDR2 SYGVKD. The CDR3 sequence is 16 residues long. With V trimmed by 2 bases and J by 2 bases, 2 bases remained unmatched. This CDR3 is CAISERQGPYNSPLHF. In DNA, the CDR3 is TGTGCCATCAGTGAGAGACAGGGGCCCTATAATTCACCCCTCCACTTT.

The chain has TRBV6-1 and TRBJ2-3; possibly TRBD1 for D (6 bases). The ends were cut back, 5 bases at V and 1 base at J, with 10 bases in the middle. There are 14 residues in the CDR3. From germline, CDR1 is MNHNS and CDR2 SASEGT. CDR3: CASSWGLGTDTQYF. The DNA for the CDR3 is TGTGCCAGCAGTTGGGGGCTTGGCACAGATACGCAGTATTTT.

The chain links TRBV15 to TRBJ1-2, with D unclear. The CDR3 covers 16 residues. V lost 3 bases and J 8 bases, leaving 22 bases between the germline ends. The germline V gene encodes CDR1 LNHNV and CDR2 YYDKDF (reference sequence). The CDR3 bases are TGTGCCACCAGCAGTCTCATCAGGTCTGGGAGTAGCGGCTACACCTTC. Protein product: CATSSLIRSGSSGYTF.

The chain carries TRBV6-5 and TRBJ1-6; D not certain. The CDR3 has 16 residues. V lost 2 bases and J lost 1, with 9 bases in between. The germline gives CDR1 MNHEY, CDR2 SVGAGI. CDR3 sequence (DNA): TGTGCCAGCAGTTACAGCGGGGTATCCTATAATTCACCCCTCCACTTT. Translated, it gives CASSYSGVSYNSPLHF.

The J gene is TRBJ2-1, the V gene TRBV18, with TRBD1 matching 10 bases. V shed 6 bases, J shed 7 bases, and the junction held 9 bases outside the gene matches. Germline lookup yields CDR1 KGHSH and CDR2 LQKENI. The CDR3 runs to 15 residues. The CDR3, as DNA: TGTGCCAGCTCGTCAGGACAGGGGGGTCAGAATGAGCAGTTCTTC. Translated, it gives CASSSGQGGQNEQFF. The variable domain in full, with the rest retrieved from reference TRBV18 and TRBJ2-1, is NAGVMQNPRHLVRRRGQEARLRCSPMKGHSHVYWYRQLPEEGLKFMVYLQKENIIDESGMPKERFSAEFPKEGPSILRIQQVVRGDSAAYFCASSSGQGGQNEQFFGPGTRLTVL.

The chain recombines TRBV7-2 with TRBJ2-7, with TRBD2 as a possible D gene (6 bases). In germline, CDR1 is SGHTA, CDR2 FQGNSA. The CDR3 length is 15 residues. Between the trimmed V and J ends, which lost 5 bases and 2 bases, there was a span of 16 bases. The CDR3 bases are TGTGCCAGCAGCCCGGGGGAATCAGGCACCTACGAGCAGTACTTC. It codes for CASSPGESGTYEQYF. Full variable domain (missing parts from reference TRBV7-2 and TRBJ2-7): GAGVSQSPSNKVTEKGKDVELRCDPISGHTALYWYRQSLGQGLEFLIYFQGNSAPDKSGLPSDRFSAERTGGSVSTLTIQRTQQEDSAVYLCASSPGESGTYEQYFGPGTRLTVT.

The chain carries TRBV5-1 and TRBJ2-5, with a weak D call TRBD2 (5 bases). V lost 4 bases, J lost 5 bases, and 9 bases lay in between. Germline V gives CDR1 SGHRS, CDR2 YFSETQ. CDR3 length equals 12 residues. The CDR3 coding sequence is TGCGCCAGCAGCCCCGGGGAGGAGACCCAGTACTTC. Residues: CASSPGEETQYF.

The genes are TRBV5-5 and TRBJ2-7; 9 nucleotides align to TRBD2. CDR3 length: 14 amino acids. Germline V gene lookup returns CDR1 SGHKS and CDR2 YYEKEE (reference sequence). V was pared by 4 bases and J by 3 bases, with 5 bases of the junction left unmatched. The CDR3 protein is CASSHSSGDYEQYF. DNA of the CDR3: TGTGCCAGCAGCCACTCTAGCGGGGACTACGAGCAGTACTTC.

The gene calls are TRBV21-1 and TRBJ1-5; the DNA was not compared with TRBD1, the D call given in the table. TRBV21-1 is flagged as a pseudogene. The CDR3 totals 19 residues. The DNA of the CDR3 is TGTGCCAGCAGCAAAGCGGGGCAGGGGAACGACCATCGGAATCAGCCCCAGCATTTT. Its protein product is CASSKAGQGNDHRNQPQHF.

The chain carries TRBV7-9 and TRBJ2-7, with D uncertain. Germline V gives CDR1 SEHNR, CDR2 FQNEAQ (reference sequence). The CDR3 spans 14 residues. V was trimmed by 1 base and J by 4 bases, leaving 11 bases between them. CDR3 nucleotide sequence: TGTGCCAGCAGCTTAGTAGGCAGGCTATACGAGCAGTACTTC. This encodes CASSLVGRLYEQYF.

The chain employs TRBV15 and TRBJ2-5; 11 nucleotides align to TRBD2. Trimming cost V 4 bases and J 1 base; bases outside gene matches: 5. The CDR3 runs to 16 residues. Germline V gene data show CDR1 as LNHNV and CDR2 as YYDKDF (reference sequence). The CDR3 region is CATSTTLAGAQETQYF. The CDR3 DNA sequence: TGTGCCACCAGCACTACACTAGCGGGGGCCCAAGAGACCCAGTACTTC.

CDR3 sequence: CASSLAGTATYEQYF. In DNA, the CDR3 is TGTGCCAGCAGCTTGGCCGGGACAGCGACCTACGAGCAGTACTTC. This sequence joins TRBV5-4 and TRBJ2-7, with 7 positions matching TRBD1. This CDR3 region has 15 residues. Germline V gene data show CDR1 as SGHNT and CDR2 as YYREEE (reference sequence). The trim removed 0 bases at V and 2 bases at J, leaving 5 bases unmatched.

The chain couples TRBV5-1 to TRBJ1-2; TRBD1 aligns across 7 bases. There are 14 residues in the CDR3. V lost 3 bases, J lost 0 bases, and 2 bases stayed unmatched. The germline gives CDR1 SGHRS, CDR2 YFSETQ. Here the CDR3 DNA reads TGCGCCAGCAGCTCCGGGACAGCTAACTATGGCTACACCTTC. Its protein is CASSSGTANYGYTF.